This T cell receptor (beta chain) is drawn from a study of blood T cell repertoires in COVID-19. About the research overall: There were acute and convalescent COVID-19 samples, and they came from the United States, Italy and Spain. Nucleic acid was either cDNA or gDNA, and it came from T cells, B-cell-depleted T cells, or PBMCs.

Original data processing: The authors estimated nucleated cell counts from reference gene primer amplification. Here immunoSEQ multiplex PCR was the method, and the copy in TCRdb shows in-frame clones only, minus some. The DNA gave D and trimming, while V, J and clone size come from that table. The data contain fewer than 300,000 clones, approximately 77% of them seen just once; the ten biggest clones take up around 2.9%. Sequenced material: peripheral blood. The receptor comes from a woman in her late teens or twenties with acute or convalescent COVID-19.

Here the CDR3 reads CASKWGQGTQPQHF. Here the CDR3 DNA reads TGTGCCAGCAAATGGGGCCAGGGCACTCAGCCCCAGCATTTT. The chain recombines TRBV28 with TRBJ1-5; D is perhaps TRBD1 (5 bases). The CDR3 has 14 amino acids. V gave up 7 bases and J gave up 6 bases, with 16 bases separating them. Per germline, CDR1 MDHEN and CDR2 SYDVKM.